A selection of T cell receptor beta chains follows, all from one sample in a study of cytomegalovirus exposure and HLA in healthy donors. Only in-frame clones appear in the TCRdb table, and some are missing; sequencing was by immunoSEQ multiplex PCR. Among hundreds of thousands of clones listed, about 90% were seen once. Material: PBMCs. The receptors here all came from a woman between 18 and 30 years old in good health and CMV-seronegative. CDR3s include the opening cysteine and the closing phenylalanine or tryptophan. The order of the fields is V gene, J gene, D gene, clone size, CDR3 DNA, CDR3 protein. The D gene is left open where the match is weak. Clone size is not always given. Where it is, it says once, few, many or a class for expanded clones.

V: TRBV5-1; J: TRBJ1-1; D: NA; size: NA; DNA: TGCGCCAGCAGCCTGGGACGGGATAACACTGAAGCTTTCTTT; CDR3: CASSLGRDNTEAFF
V: TRBV11-2; J: TRBJ2-2; D: NA; size: NA; DNA: TGTGCCAGCAGCTTACGGGGTTTCGAGCTGTTTTTT; CDR3: CASSLRGFELFF
V: TRBV6-1; J: TRBJ1-5; D: NA; size: NA; DNA: TGTGCCAGCAGTGTATTCCCCGAGGGAGGAAACAATCAGCCCCAGCATTTT; CDR3: CASSVFPEGGNNQPQHF
V: TRBV5-6; J: TRBJ1-6; D: NA; size: NA; DNA: TGTGCCAGCAGCCCTGACAGGAGTAATTCACCCCTCCACTTT; CDR3: CASSPDRSNSPLHF
V: TRBV5-1; J: TRBJ1-1; D: NA; size: NA; DNA: TGCGCCAGCAGCTCAGTAGGAGCGAACACTGAAGCTTTCTTT; CDR3: CASSSVGANTEAFF
V: TRBV14; J: TRBJ1-3; D: NA; size: once; DNA: TGTGCCAGCAGCCAAGGGACACCATCTGGAAACACCATATATTTT; CDR3: CASSQGTPSGNTIYF
V: TRBV28; J: TRBJ1-3; D: TRBD1; size: NA; DNA: TGTGCCAGCAGTTCGACAGGGTTAAGCTCTGGAAACACCATATATTTT; CDR3: CASSSTGLSSGNTIYF
V: TRBV4-1; J: TRBJ2-3; D: TRBD2; size: once; DNA: TGCGCCAGCAGCCAAGAGGCTAGCGGGGGTTACACAGATACGCAGTATTTT; CDR3: CASSQEASGGYTDTQYF
V: TRBV2; J: TRBJ2-5; D: TRBD2; size: NA; DNA: TGTGCCAGCAGGAAATCTAGCGGGGGCCAAGAGACCCAGTACTTC; CDR3: CASRKSSGGQETQYF
V: TRBV7-9; J: TRBJ1-3; D: NA; size: once; DNA: TGTGCCAGCAGCGCGGACCGGAGGGGAAACACCATATATTTT; CDR3: CASSADRRGNTIYF
V: TRBV5-1; J: TRBJ1-6; D: NA; size: NA; DNA: TGCGCCAGCTGCGGGACGGAAAATTCACCCCTCCACTTT; CDR3: CASCGTENSPLHF
V: TRBV27; J: TRBJ2-7; D: TRBD1; size: few; DNA: TGTGCCAGTAAACGCCAGGGACAGGGGGCGAGCGAGCAGTACTTC; CDR3: CASKRQGQGASEQYF
V: TRBV7-2; J: TRBJ1-1; D: NA; size: NA; DNA: TGTGCCAGCAGCAGGAACAGGTTAGGAGCTTTCTTT; CDR3: CASSRNRLGAFF
V: TRBV18; J: TRBJ1-4; D: NA; size: few; DNA: TGTGCCAGCTCACCGGCAGGACTCACAACTAATGAAAAACTGTTTTTT; CDR3: CASSPAGLTTNEKLFF
V: TRBV5-1; J: TRBJ2-3; D: TRBD2; size: NA; DNA: TGCGCCAGCAGCTTGGGACTAGCAGGCACAGATACGCAGTATTTT; CDR3: CASSLGLAGTDTQYF
V: TRBV2; J: TRBJ2-1; D: TRBD2; size: NA; DNA: TGTGCCAGCAGCCGACTAGCGGGGGCCAATGAGCAGTTCTTC; CDR3: CASSRLAGANEQFF
V: TRBV28; J: TRBJ2-5; D: TRBD2; size: NA; DNA: TGTGCCAGCGGTAGCGGGGGGCGGATTCAAGAGACCCAGTACTTC; CDR3: CASGSGGRIQETQYF
V: TRBV5-6; J: TRBJ2-3; D: NA; size: NA; DNA: TGTGCCAGCAGCCCCGGGTCCACAGATACGCAGTATTTT; CDR3: CASSPGSTDTQYF
V: TRBV9; J: TRBJ2-3; D: TRBD2; size: NA; DNA: TGTGCCAGCAGCGTATGGTCGGGGGGGCAAGCAGATACGCAGTATTTT; CDR3: CASSVWSGGQADTQYF
V: TRBV10-3; J: TRBJ1-2; D: NA; size: few; DNA: TGTGCCATCAGTGATCAGGGGCCAGGGTATGGCTACACCTTC; CDR3: CAISDQGPGYGYTF
V: TRBV2; J: TRBJ1-2; D: NA; size: NA; DNA: TGTGCCAGCACCGGCGAAGGACAGATCTATGGCTACACCTTC; CDR3: CASTGEGQIYGYTF
V: TRBV2; J: TRBJ1-6; D: NA; size: NA; DNA: TGTGCCAGCAGCGTGATTCGGGGATTTTCCTCATCCCCCCTCCACTTT; CDR3: CASSVIRGFSSSPLHF
V: TRBV7-2; J: TRBJ1-1; D: NA; size: NA; DNA: TGTGCCAGCAGCTTCAGGGTAAGCACTGAAGCTTTCTTT; CDR3: CASSFRVSTEAFF
V: TRBV4-1; J: TRBJ2-7; D: NA; size: NA; DNA: TGCGCCAGCAGCCAAAATAGATACTACGAGCAGTACTTC; CDR3: CASSQNRYYEQYF
V: TRBV27; J: TRBJ2-1; D: NA; size: NA; DNA: TGTGCCAGCAGTTTAGGAGGCTGGGATGAGCAGTTCTTC; CDR3: CASSLGGWDEQFF
V: TRBV30; J: TRBJ1-4; D: TRBD1; size: NA; DNA: TGTGCCTGGAGTGTGGGACAGGGGGCTGAAAAACTGTTTTTT; CDR3: CAWSVGQGAEKLFF
V: TRBV7-6; J: TRBJ2-7; D: NA; size: NA; DNA: TGTGCCAGCAGCTTAGGGACCGGGACATCCCCTTCCGAGCAGTACTTC; CDR3: CASSLGTGTSPSEQYF
V: TRBV5-1; J: TRBJ2-2; D: TRBD1; size: NA; DNA: TGCGCCAGCAGCCCACGGACAGGGGAGACCGGGGAGCTGTTTTTT; CDR3: CASSPRTGETGELFF
V: TRBV21-1; J: TRBJ1-5; D: NA; size: NA; DNA: TGTGCCAGCGGGACGACAGGGATGGTGGGTAATCAGCCCCAGCATTTT; CDR3: CASGTTGMVGNQPQHF
V: TRBV5-1; J: TRBJ2-7; D: TRBD1; size: NA; DNA: TGCGCCAGCAGCCGGACAGGGGGTACCTCCTACGAGCAGTACTTC; CDR3: CASSRTGGTSYEQYF
V: TRBV15; J: TRBJ1-1; D: TRBD1; size: NA; DNA: TGTGCCACCAGCGGCTACAGGGGAAAGGACACTGAAGCTTTCTTT; CDR3: CATSGYRGKDTEAFF
V: TRBV5-1; J: TRBJ1-1; D: NA; size: NA; DNA: TGCGCCAGCAGCAGCGGCACCCTGAACACTGAAGCTTTCTTT; CDR3: CASSSGTLNTEAFF
V: TRBV2; J: TRBJ2-3; D: TRBD1; size: NA; DNA: TGTGCCAGCACCCTGACAGGGGGAGGGACAGATACGCAGTATTTT; CDR3: CASTLTGGGTDTQYF
V: TRBV21-1; J: TRBJ2-5; D: NA; size: NA; DNA: TGTGCCAGCAGCACCCCTCTGAGCGTGGAGACCCAGTACTTC; CDR3: CASSTPLSVETQYF
V: TRBV9; J: TRBJ2-1; D: TRBD2; size: NA; DNA: TGTGCCAGCAGCGTCCTAGCGGGGGGAAACAATGAGCAGTTCTTC; CDR3: CASSVLAGGNNEQFF
V: TRBV18; J: TRBJ1-6; D: TRBD1; size: NA; DNA: TGTGCCAGCTCACCACTACGGACAGGGTCCGACCGGTCCTATAATTCACCCCTCCACTTT; CDR3: CASSPLRTGSDRSYNSPLHF
V: TRBV27; J: TRBJ2-1; D: NA; size: NA; DNA: TGTGCCAGCAGTTTCCTACCCCACTACAATGAGCAGTTCTTC; CDR3: CASSFLPHYNEQFF
V: TRBV7-9; J: TRBJ1-1; D: NA; size: NA; DNA: TGTGCCAGCAGCTCGGACAGATTGAACACTGAAGCTTTCTTT; CDR3: CASSSDRLNTEAFF
V: TRBV5-1; J: TRBJ1-5; D: NA; size: NA; DNA: TGCGCCAGCAGCTTGGGGGCGGGGCAGCCCCAGCATTTT; CDR3: CASSLGAGQPQHF
V: TRBV5-6; J: TRBJ2-7; D: TRBD1; size: NA; DNA: TGTGCCAGCAGCTTAGGGGGCACCTACGAGCAGTACTTC; CDR3: CASSLGGTYEQYF
V: TRBV5-1; J: TRBJ1-1; D: NA; size: once; DNA: TGCGCCAGCAGCTTTGGAGGGGGGAGGGGGACTGAAGCTTTCTTT; CDR3: CASSFGGGRGTEAFF
V: TRBV2; J: TRBJ1-6; D: TRBD1; size: NA; DNA: TGTGCCAGCAGTGAGGAACAGGGGAAACCCCTCCACTTT; CDR3: CASSEEQGKPLHF
V: TRBV27; J: TRBJ2-7; D: TRBD1; size: NA; DNA: TGTGCCAGCAGTTCGGGGACAGTCCCTTTTTACGAGCAGTACTTC; CDR3: CASSSGTVPFYEQYF
V: TRBV9; J: TRBJ1-3; D: TRBD1; size: NA; DNA: TGTGCCAGCAGCACCGGGACAGCCTCTGGAAACACCATATATTTT; CDR3: CASSTGTASGNTIYF
V: TRBV7-9; J: TRBJ1-1; D: TRBD1; size: NA; DNA: TGTGCCAGTACTGAGGGGGCTAACACTGAAGCTTTCTTT; CDR3: CASTEGANTEAFF
V: TRBV2; J: TRBJ2-7; D: TRBD1; size: once; DNA: TGTGCCAGCATGCGGACAGGGGTTATTTACGAGCAGTACTTC; CDR3: CASMRTGVIYEQYF